This T cell receptor (beta chain) was documented in a study of blood T cells in healthy people across ages. Study observations and caveats: Diversity figures based on one million T cells were deemed too low. The CMV status of each donor remained undetermined, and this could have confounded shifts in expanded clonotypes. In these data, TCR beta diversity tracked strongly with naive T cell percentage.

A J-beta primer mix and a sample-barcoded 5' primer were used in a second PCR of about 7 to 12 cycles. Each CDR3 protein is one row after TCRdb ran MiXCR on the 5' RACE reads. The sample shows hundreds of thousands of distinct CDR3 sequences, about 28% of them seen only once. Researchers report isolating at least 7 million PBMCs per sample. The germline V gene has CDR1 SGHRS and CDR2 YFSETQ. Trimming at V came to 7 bases and at J to 7 bases, leaving 14 bases not matched to a gene. This CDR3 comprises 15 residues. This clonotype was recorded many times. The antigen remains unidentified. Material for sequencing was blood. This sequence joins TRBV5-1 and TRBJ2-5; the match to TRBD1 covers 9 bases. The TCR was taken from a woman aged 80 or over in good health. The CDR3 nucleotides read TGCGCCAGCGGGGACGGGACAGGGCAGTTAGGGACCCAGTACTTC. Its translation is CASGDGTGQLGTQYF.